This TCR beta chain is drawn from a study of CD8 T cells in Susac syndrome. Healthy donors constituted the controls, which were matched for age and sex. Negative isolation was used for CD8+ and CD4+ T cells and FACS enrichment for TEMRA cells. RNA totalling about 0.45 to 1 ug underwent reverse transcription with random hexamers. The authors amplified TCR beta CDR3 across 54 Vbeta and 13 Jbeta using immunoSEQ multiplex PCR. From the immunoSEQ multiplex PCR reads, TCRdb called clonotypes with MiXCR, one entry per CDR3 protein. This sample has 100,000 or so distinct CDR3 sequences, with around 90% found just once. Germline loops: CDR1 SGHAT, CDR2 FQDESV (reference sequence). CDR3 length: 13 amino acids. Trimming cost V 5 bases and J 3 bases, with 10 bases left between them.

The sequencing sample was made of CD4+ T cells from PBMCs. The chain recombines TRBV11-1 with TRBJ1-1; D ambiguous. The source is a human donor in good health. CDR3 sequence reads: CASSARRDTEAFF. CDR3 in DNA: TGTGCCAGCAGCGCGAGACGGGACACTGAAGCTTTCTTT.